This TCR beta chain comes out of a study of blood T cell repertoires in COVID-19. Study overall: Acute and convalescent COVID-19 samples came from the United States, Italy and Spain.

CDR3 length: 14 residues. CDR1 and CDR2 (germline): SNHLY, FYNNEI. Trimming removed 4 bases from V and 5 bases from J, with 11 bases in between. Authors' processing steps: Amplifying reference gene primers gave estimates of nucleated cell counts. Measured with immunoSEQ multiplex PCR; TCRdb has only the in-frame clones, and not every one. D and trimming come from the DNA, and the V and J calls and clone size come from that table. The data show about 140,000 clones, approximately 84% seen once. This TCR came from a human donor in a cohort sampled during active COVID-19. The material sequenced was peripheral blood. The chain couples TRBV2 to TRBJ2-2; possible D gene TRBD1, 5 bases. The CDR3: CASSVMGPTGELFF. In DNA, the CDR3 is TGTGCCAGCAGTGTTATGGGGCCGACCGGGGAGCTGTTTTTT.